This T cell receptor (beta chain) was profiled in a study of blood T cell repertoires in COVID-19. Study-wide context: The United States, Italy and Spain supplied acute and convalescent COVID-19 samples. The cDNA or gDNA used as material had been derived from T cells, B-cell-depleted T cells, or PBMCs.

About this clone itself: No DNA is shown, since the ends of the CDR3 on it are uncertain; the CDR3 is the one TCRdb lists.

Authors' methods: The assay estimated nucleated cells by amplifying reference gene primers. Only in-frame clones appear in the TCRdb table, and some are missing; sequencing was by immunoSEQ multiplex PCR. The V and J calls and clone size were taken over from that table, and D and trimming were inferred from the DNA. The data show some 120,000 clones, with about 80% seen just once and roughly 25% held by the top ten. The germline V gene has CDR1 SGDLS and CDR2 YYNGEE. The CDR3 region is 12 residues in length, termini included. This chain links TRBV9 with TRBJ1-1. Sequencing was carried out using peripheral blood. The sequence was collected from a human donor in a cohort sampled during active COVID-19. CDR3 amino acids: CASSVGEGSIFF.